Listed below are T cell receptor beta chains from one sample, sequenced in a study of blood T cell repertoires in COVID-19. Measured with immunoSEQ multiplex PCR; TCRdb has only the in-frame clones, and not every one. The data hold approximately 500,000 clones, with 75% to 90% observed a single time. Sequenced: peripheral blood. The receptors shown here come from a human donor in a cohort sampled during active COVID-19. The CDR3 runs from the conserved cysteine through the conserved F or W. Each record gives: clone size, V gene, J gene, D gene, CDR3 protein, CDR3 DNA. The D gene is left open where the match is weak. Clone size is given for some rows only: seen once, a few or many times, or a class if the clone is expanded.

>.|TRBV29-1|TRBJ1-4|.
CSVRRGDTNEKLFF
TGCAGCGTTCGCAGGGGCGACACTAATGAAAAACTGTTTTTT
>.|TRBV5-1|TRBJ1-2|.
CASSNQPSGEGYGYTF
TGCGCCAGCAGCAACCAACCATCAGGGGAGGGCTATGGCTACACCTTC
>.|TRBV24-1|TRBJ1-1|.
CATSDHADQARAFF
TGTGCCACCAGTGACCACGCAGACCAGGCTCGGGCTTTCTTT
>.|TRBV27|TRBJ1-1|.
CASSFRRRGRGPNTEAFF
TGTGCCAGCAGTTTTCGCAGGCGGGGGAGGGGTCCGAACACTGAAGCTTTCTTT
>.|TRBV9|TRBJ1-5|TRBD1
CASSVGGTGINQPQHF
TGTGCCAGCAGCGTAGGGGGGACAGGCATCAATCAGCCCCAGCATTTT
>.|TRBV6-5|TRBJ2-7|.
CASKGGLNYEQYF
TGTGCCAGTAAGGGAGGCCTCAACTACGAGCAGTACTTC
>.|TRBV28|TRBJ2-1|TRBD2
CATGTSRANEQFF
TGTGCCACCGGGACTAGTAGGGCCAATGAGCAGTTCTTC
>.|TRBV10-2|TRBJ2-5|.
CASSEARWETQYF
TGCGCCAGCAGTGAGGCGAGGTGGGAGACCCAGTACTTC
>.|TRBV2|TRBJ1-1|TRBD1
CASSVWGQGNGNTEAFF
TGTGCCAGCAGTGTTTGGGGACAGGGGAATGGGAACACTGAAGCTTTCTTT
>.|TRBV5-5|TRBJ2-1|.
CASSLAGDEQFF
TGTGCCAGCAGCTTGGCAGGTGATGAGCAGTTCTTC
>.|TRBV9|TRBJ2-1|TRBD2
CASSVQAAGVYNEQFF
TGTGCCAGCAGCGTCCAGGCAGCGGGAGTCTACAATGAGCAGTTCTTC
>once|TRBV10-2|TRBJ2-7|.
CASSGQGGYRSEQYF
TGCGCCAGCAGCGGACAGGGAGGGTATAGGAGCGAGCAGTACTTC
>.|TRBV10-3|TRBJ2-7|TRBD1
CAIQPGTGAYEQYF
TGTGCCATCCAACCCGGGACAGGGGCCTACGAGCAGTACTTC